The text below deals with one T cell receptor beta chain. It lacks a known antigen. No base qualities exist here, and no much larger clone lies one base off it. High-throughput TCR beta sequencing profiled peripheral blood CD8+ and CD4+ T cells from healthy donors, Susac syndrome patients and multiple sclerosis patients. Multiple sclerosis controls were treatment-naive patients with stable or active relapsing-remitting disease fulfilling revised McDonald criteria. Bulk CD8+ and CD4+ T cells were purified by magnetic negative isolation, while CD8+ TEMRA cells were enriched using FACS. Blood was drawn into EDTA tubes, processed within 24 hours, and PBMCs were isolated by density gradient centrifugation. PBMCs intended for TCR sequencing were frozen in liquid nitrogen and were later thawed in a 37 degrees C water bath. The sorted or isolated CD4+, CD8+ and CD8+ TEMRA cells had a purity of 90% or higher.

RNA was extracted using the RNeasy kit, and roughly 0.5 to 1 ug of the RNA was reverse transcribed with random hexamers. The immunoSEQ multiplex PCR assay, which covers 54 Vbeta and 13 Jbeta segments, was used to amplify TCR beta CDR3 regions. To correct PCR amplification bias, a synthetic template baseline was used for both primer optimization and computational correction. As for the original processing: Reads were assigned to V, D and J genes according to IMGT and analyzed in immunoSEQ Analyzer, with only productive sequences retained. Clonality was computed as one minus Shannon entropy normalized by log2 of the number of productive unique sequences. For each patient and control, public and private clones were evaluated among the 100 most prevalent clones. A clone was defined as Susac-specific if it was absent from the healthy and MS cohorts, from 1052 published viral clones and from other ImmuneACCESS disease sequences. TCRdb ran its own pipeline on the public reads, namely fastp trimming at Q25 and MiXCR clone calling, and kept in-frame beta chains. Duplicate CDR3 protein sequences are folded into a single record with the most common DNA and genes. The V and J calls and clone size are TCRdb's, not the authors'. This sample comprises a few hundred thousand distinct CDR3 sequences, 95% of them detected only once. Together, the top ten hold 0.085% to 0.095% of the sample.

The data stem from a study of CD8 T cells in Susac syndrome (dated by TCRdb to between 2017 and 2020). In the study overall: Repertoire sequencing was used to test whether CD8+ T cell activation and differentiation in Susac syndrome was antigen driven. What the authors observed across the whole study: The number of individuals in the TCR sequencing and HLA analysis was acknowledged as relatively small.

At the junction V is shortened by 8 bases and J by 5 bases, with 12 bases in between. Counted from cysteine to phenylalanine, this CDR3 has 11 amino acids. Of the read, only the CDR3 DNA is kept; its 33 bases are in frame from base 1. The germline V gene (reference sequence) specifies DFQATT as CDR1 and SNEGSKA as CDR2. Rearrangement joined TRBV20-1 to TRBJ2-5; the D gene cannot be resolved beyond TRBD1 or TRBD2, each matching 5 bases. The receptor comes from a human donor with multiple sclerosis. The sequencing sample was made of CD4+ T cells from PBMCs. The nucleotide sequence is given as TGCAGTACCGATGGGGGTGAGACCCAGTACTTC. It translates to CSTDGGETQYF.